Listed below are T cell receptor beta chains from one sample, sequenced in a study of shared clonotypes between healthy human individuals. Method: immunoSEQ multiplex PCR; TCRdb's copy keeps in-frame clones and lacks some. The sample comprises about 1.5 million clones, around 98% of which are singletons, and less than 0.55% rests with the top ten. Material for sequencing was naive CD4+ T cells sorted from blood. Every receptor here comes from a man aged 25-45 years in good health. The CDR3 runs from the conserved cysteine through the conserved F or W. D genes are given only for firm matches. Part of the rows lack a size; the others show once, few, many or a class for expanded clones.

d_call,j_call,clone_size,v_call,cdr3_aa,cdr3_nt
-,TRBJ2-4,-,TRBV7-9,CASSYRGASDIQYF,TGTGCCAGCAGCTACCGGGGCGCGTCGGACATTCAGTACTTC
-,TRBJ2-3,-,TRBV2,CASTLQGAQYTQYF,TGTGCCAGCACATTGCAGGGAGCCCAATATACGCAGTATTTT
TRBD2,TRBJ2-7,-,TRBV7-2,CASSLEGGSGPYEQYF,TGTGCCAGCAGCTTAGAGGGCGGGAGTGGGCCCTACGAGCAGTACTTC
TRBD2,TRBJ2-7,-,TRBV7-2,CASSFGLAGPLYEQYF,TGTGCCAGCAGCTTTGGACTAGCGGGACCGTTATACGAGCAGTACTTC
-,TRBJ2-1,-,TRBV7-7,CASSYGLDSYNEQFF,TGTGCTAGCAGCTACGGACTGGACTCCTACAATGAGCAGTTCTTC
-,TRBJ2-3,once,TRBV7-6,CASSPHTTGSVTDTQYF,TGTGCCAGCAGCCCGCATACAACAGGGTCGGTAACAGATACGCAGTATTTT
-,TRBJ2-1,-,TRBV5-1,CASSSRDRLAGFYNEQFF,TGCGCCAGCAGCTCCCGGGACAGGCTAGCGGGGTTTTACAATGAGCAGTTCTTC
-,TRBJ2-3,-,TRBV6-1,CASSALGERTDTQYF,TGTGCCAGCAGTGCTTTGGGCGAGAGGACAGATACGCAGTATTTT
TRBD1,TRBJ2-3,-,TRBV4-1,CASSQDDRGSTDTQYF,TGCGCCAGCAGCCAAGACGACAGGGGTAGCACAGATACGCAGTATTTT
TRBD2,TRBJ2-2,-,TRBV5-1,CASSLIPSGTNTGELFF,TGCGCCAGCAGCTTGATTCCTAGCGGTACGAACACCGGGGAGCTGTTTTTT
-,TRBJ1-4,-,TRBV5-1,CASSPTAGVPATNEKLFF,TGCGCCAGCAGCCCTACCGCAGGGGTTCCCGCAACTAATGAAAAACTGTTTTTT
TRBD1,TRBJ1-5,-,TRBV28,CASSSNRGSNQPQHF,TGTGCCAGCAGTTCAAACAGGGGGTCCAATCAGCCCCAGCATTTT
-,TRBJ2-7,-,TRBV28,CASTPSLSSYEQYF,TGTGCCAGCACCCCTAGCCTGAGCTCCTACGAGCAGTACTTC
-,TRBJ2-2,-,TRBV11-3,CASSWGTGELFF,TGTGCCAGCAGTTGGGGGACCGGGGAGCTGTTTTTT
TRBD2,TRBJ2-3,-,TRBV11-3,CASSLVGPGGGTDTQYF,TGTGCCAGCAGCTTAGTCGGACCGGGAGGTGGCACAGATACGCAGTATTTT
TRBD1,TRBJ1-2,-,TRBV6-1,CASSELTGVGYTF,TGTGCCAGCAGTGAACTCACAGGGGTTGGCTACACCTTC
-,TRBJ2-1,-,TRBV28,CASRRQDGYNEQFF,TGTGCCAGCAGGAGACAGGATGGGTACAATGAGCAGTTCTTC
TRBD1,TRBJ2-3,-,TRBV5-1,CASSSGQGARADTQYF,TGCGCCAGCAGCTCGGGACAGGGGGCCCGTGCAGATACGCAGTATTTT
-,TRBJ2-3,once,TRBV27,CASSPIRMTRSADTQYF,TGTGCCAGCAGTCCCATTCGCATGACTAGATCAGCAGATACGCAGTATTTT
TRBD1,TRBJ1-5,-,TRBV18,CASSPGTGDYQPQHF,TGTGCCAGCTCACCGGGGACAGGGGATTATCAGCCCCAGCATTTT
TRBD2,TRBJ2-3,-,TRBV7-6,CASSSIAGGLGTQYF,TGTGCCAGCAGCTCAATAGCGGGAGGGCTGGGGACGCAGTATTTT
-,TRBJ2-1,-,TRBV28,CAAIGPTSVSQFF,TGTGCTGCAATAGGGCCCACTAGTGTTTCGCAGTTCTTC
-,TRBJ1-5,-,TRBV7-2,CASSSQVSNQPQHF,TGTGCCAGCAGCTCTCAGGTTAGCAATCAGCCCCAGCATTTT
-,TRBJ2-5,-,TRBV7-7,CAALQETQYF,TGTGCTGCCCTCCAAGAGACCCAGTACTTC
TRBD2,TRBJ2-1,-,TRBV6-4,CASSDVGLAGYNEQFF,TGTGCCAGCAGTGACGTGGGACTAGCGGGATACAATGAGCAGTTCTTC
TRBD1,TRBJ2-3,-,TRBV9,CASSVGTGLHTDTQYF,TGTGCCAGCAGCGTAGGGACAGGGCTACACACAGATACGCAGTATTTT
-,TRBJ1-5,once,TRBV9,CASSVSGMSNQPQHF,TGTGCCAGCAGCGTCTCGGGAATGAGCAATCAGCCCCAGCATTTT
TRBD1,TRBJ1-4,-,TRBV30,CAWSIPDRDNEKLFF,TGTGCCTGGAGTATCCCTGACAGGGACAATGAAAAACTGTTTTTT
-,TRBJ2-5,-,TRBV18,CASSPPGLAVTDAAQYF,TGTGCCAGCTCACCACCCGGCTTAGCGGTTACAGATGCGGCCCAGTACTTC
-,TRBJ2-2,-,TRBV5-1,CASSLSLSLYTTGELFF,TGCGCCAGCAGCTTGTCTCTCAGCCTATATACCACCGGGGAGCTGTTTTTT
-,TRBJ1-5,-,TRBV6-1,CASSAGPRTYSNQPQHF,TGTGCCAGCAGTGCCGGGCCCCGGACTTATAGCAATCAGCCCCAGCATTTT
-,TRBJ1-4,-,TRBV5-4,CASSSGSYNEKLFF,TGTGCCAGCAGCTCCGGGTCTTATAATGAAAAACTGTTTTTT
-,TRBJ2-1,-,TRBV6-1,CASGGVSGGNEQFF,TGTGCCAGCGGTGGAGTGAGCGGAGGGAATGAGCAGTTCTTC
-,TRBJ2-7,once,TRBV19,CASSIRGINEQYF,TGTGCCAGTAGTATTAGGGGGATCAACGAGCAGTACTTC
TRBD1,TRBJ1-1,-,TRBV9,CASTMRGDRDTEAFF,TGTGCCAGCACCATGAGGGGGGACAGGGATACTGAAGCTTTCTTT
-,TRBJ1-2,-,TRBV5-4,CASSSWGGYGYTF,TGTGCCAGCAGCTCGTGGGGTGGATATGGCTACACCTTC
-,TRBJ2-1,-,TRBV11-2,CASSLIQDRDNEQFF,TGTGCCAGCAGCTTAATCCAGGACAGAGACAATGAGCAGTTCTTC
-,TRBJ2-7,once,TRBV2,CASRRWDEQYF,TGTGCCTCACGAAGGTGGGACGAGCAGTACTTC
-,TRBJ2-7,-,TRBV4-2,CASSTPYPYEQYF,TGTGCCAGCAGCACTCCCTACCCCTACGAGCAGTACTTC
-,TRBJ2-1,-,TRBV6-6,CASSSSGSWNEQFF,TGTGCCAGCAGTTCCTCCGGGAGTTGGAATGAGCAGTTCTTC